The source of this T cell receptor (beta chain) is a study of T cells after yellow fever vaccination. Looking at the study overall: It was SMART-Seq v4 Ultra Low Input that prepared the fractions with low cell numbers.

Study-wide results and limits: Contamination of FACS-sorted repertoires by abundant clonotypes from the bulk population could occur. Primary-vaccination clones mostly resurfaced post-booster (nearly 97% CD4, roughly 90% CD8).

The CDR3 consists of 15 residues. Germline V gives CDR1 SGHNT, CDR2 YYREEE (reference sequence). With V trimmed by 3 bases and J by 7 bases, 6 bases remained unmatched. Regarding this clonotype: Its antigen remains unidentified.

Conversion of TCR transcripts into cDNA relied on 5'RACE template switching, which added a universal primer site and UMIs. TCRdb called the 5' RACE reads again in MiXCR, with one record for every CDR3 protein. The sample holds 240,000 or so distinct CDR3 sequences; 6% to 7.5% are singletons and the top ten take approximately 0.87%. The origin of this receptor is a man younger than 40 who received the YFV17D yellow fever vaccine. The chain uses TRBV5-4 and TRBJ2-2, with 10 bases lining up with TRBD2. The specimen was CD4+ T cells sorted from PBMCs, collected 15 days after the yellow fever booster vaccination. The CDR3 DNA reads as TGTGCCAGCAGCTCGCCTAGCGGGAGCGACGGGGAGCTGTTTTTT. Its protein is CASSSPSGSDGELFF.